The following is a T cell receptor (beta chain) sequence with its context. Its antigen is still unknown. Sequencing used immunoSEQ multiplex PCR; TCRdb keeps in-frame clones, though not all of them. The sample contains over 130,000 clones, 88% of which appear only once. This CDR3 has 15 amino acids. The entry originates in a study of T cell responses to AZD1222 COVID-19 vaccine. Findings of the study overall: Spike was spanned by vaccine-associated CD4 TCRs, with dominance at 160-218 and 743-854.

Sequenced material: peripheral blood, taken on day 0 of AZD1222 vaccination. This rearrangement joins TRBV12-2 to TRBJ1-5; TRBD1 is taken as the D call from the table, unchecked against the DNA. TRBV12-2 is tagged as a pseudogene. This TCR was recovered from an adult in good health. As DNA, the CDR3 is TGTGCAAGTCGCCCCAGGGTGCCAGGGATACAGCCCCAGCATTTT. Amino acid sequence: CASRPRVPGIQPQHF.